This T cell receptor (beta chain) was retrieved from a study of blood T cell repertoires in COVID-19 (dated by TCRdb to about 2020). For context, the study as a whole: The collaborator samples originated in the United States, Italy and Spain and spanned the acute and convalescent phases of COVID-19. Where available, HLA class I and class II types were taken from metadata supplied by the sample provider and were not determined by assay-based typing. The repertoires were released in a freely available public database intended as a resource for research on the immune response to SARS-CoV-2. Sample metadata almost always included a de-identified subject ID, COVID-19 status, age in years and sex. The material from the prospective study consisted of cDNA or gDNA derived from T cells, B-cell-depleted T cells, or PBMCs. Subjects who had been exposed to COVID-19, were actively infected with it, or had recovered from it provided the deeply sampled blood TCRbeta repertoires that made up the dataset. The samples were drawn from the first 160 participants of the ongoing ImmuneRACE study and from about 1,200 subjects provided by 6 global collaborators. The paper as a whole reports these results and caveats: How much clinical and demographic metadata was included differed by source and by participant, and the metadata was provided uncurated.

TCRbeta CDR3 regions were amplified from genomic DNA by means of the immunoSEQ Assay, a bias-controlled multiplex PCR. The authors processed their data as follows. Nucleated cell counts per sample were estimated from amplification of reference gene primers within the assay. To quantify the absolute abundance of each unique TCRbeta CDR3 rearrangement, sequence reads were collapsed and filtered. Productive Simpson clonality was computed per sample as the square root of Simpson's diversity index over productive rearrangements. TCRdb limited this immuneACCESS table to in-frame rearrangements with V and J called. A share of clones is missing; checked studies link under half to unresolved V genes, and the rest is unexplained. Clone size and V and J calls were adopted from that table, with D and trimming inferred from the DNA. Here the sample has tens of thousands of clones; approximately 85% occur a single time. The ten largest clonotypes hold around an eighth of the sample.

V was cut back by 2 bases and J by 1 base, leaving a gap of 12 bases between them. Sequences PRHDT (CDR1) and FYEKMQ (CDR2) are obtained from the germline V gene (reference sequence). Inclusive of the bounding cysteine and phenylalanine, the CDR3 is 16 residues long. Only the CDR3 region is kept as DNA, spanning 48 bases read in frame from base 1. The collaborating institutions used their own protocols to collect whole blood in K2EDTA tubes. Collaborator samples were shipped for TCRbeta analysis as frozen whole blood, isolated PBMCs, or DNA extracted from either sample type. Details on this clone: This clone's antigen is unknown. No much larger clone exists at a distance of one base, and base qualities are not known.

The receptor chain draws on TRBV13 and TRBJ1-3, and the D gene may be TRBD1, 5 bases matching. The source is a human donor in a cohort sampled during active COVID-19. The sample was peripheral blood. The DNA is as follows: TGTGCCAGCAGCTTACCCCCTACAGGTTCTGGAAACACCATATATTTT. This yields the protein CASSLPPTGSGNTIYF.